Sequencing of this T cell receptor beta chain was carried out in a study of T cells in Graves' hyperthyroidism and ophthalmopathy (dated 2019 in TCRdb). General notes on the study: To identify TCR V-J signatures that set the groups apart, the researchers used a discovery cohort of about a hundred patients, made up of about 44 with Graves' ophthalmopathy and 57 with stable Graves' hyperthyroidism. The 100 or so discovery patients were divided at random into training and test sets in a 7:3 ratio. After sampling, hyperthyroidism patients received methimazole starting at 30 mg daily, and ophthalmopathy patients received high-dose intravenous methylprednisolone. The paper describes TCR Vbeta CDR3 sequencing of 140 or so peripheral blood samples, made up of roughly 45 ophthalmopathy patients, roughly 72 hyperthyroidism patients and around 17 progressor patients. An independent validation cohort of some 18 hyperthyroidism patients and 17 patients who later progressed to ophthalmopathy tested prospective prediction of ophthalmopathy. In about six Graves' hyperthyroidism patients, the study also compared T-cell repertoires from thyroid tissue with T-cell repertoires from blood. Broader findings and caveats from the paper: Sample size was not statistically predetermined, and blinding of investigators to group allocation was not performed. Most expanded thyroid clonotypes (frequency above 0.001) were also detected in blood, suggesting blood repertoires may reflect thyroid immune responses. A 13 V-J signature model separated ophthalmopathy from stable hyperthyroidism, with around 88% sensitivity and about 81% specificity in cross-validation and 80%/75% in testing. In validation, progression to ophthalmopathy was predicted by the model with around 70% sensitivity and around 76% specificity, a median of roughly 6.4 months before onset.

Amplification of TCR beta CDR3 regions was carried out from RNA transcripts. The first round of RT-PCR for the TCR CDR3 was performed with the HTBI primer set and the Qiagen OneStep RT-PCR kit. Libraries were constructed in a second round of multiplex PCR, after which size selection and purification were carried out. Sequencing of the libraries was done on an Illumina HiSeq2000 using paired-end 100 bp reads. Under the source paper's analysis protocol: SOAPnuke was used to process the raw data, throwing out any read that contained adapters or uncalled bases, had a mean Phred below 15, or lacked an exact constant-primer or identifier match. COPE v1.2.5 was used to merge the high-quality paired reads, and each unique nucleotide sequence was defined as a clonotype. Clonotypes were aligned to IMGT TRBV, TRBD and TRBJ reference segments using MiTCR v1.1. Analysis was restricted to V-J combinations with a frequency above 0.0001, which covered just over 98% of repertoires. The TCS score was defined as F50 (clonal expansion) divided by E x V (chaos), with BLOSUM62-based TCRdist calculated between CDR3 peptides within each V-J. Welch's t-statistics and random forest reduced around 550 V-J features to around 14, which were used in a naive Bayes classifier (R e1071). Thyroid-blood repertoire similarity was quantified with the Morisita-Horn index. Through fastp at Q25 and MiXCR, TCRdb rebuilt clones from the public reads, retaining in-frame beta chains. Each CDR3 protein gets just one entry, which takes the most common genes and DNA from the rows behind it. TCRdb's processing, not the authors', yielded these V and J calls. This sample has 450,000 to 700,000 distinct CDR3 sequences in its table, and 35% to 55% of those were observed once. Under 20% of the sample is in the top ten clones.

This clonotype was observed a few times. Its antigen is not yet known. No per-base quality is available; no much larger clone lies one base away. Any patient with an uncontrolled infection, another autoimmune disease, pregnancy or lactation was excluded. Diagnoses were established on the basis of clinical symptoms, serum thyroxine and TRAb, thyroid ultrasound, and orbital computed tomography. Total RNA was extracted with Trizol reagent, and quality was checked on an Agilent 2100 Bioanalyzer. V trim: 0 bases; J trim: 4 bases; unmatched bases: 6. CDR1 and CDR2, looked up from the germline V gene, are SGHVS and FQNEAQ. The CDR3 runs 16 amino acids, cysteine and phenylalanine included. Of the read, only the CDR3 DNA is kept; its 48 bases are in frame from base 1.

Recombination joined TRBV7-8 with TRBJ2-7; TRBD2 fits 10 bases in the junction. The sequence derives from an adult woman with Graves' disease, either hyperthyroidism or ophthalmopathy (not recorded which). The source material was peripheral blood or thyroid tissue (not recorded which). The sequence in DNA is TGTGCCAGCAGCTTAGCGCGACTAGCGGGCCAGTACGAGCAGTACTTC. The translation is CASSLARLAGQYEQYF.